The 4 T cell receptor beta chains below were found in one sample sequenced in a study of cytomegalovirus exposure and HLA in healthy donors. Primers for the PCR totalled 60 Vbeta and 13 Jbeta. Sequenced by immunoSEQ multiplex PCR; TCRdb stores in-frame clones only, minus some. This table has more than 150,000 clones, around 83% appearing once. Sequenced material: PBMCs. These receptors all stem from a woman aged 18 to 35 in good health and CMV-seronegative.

The CDR3 DNA follows: TGTGCCAGTAGTATAGATGGCAGGCCTTATGGCTACACCTTC. Amino acid sequence: CASSIDGRPYGYTF. The rearrangement links TRBV19 to TRBJ1-2, with no clear D. CDR1 and CDR2 (germline): LNHDA, SQIVND (reference sequence). Trimming removed 0 bases at V and 5 bases at J, with 10 bases between. The CDR3 contains 14 residues.

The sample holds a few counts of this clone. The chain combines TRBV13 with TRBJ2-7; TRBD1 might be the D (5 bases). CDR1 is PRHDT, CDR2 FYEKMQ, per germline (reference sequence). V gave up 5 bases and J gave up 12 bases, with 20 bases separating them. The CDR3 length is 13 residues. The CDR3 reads CASSPPTASTGYF. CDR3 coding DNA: TGTGCCAGCAGCCCCCCGACAGCCTCCACGGGGTACTTC. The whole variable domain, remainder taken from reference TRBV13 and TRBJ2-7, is AAGVIQSPRHLIKEKRETATLKCYPIPRHDTVYWYQQGPGQDPQFLISFYEKMQSDKGSIPDRFSAQQFSDYHSELNMSSLELGDSALYFCASSPPTASTGYFGPGTRLTVT.

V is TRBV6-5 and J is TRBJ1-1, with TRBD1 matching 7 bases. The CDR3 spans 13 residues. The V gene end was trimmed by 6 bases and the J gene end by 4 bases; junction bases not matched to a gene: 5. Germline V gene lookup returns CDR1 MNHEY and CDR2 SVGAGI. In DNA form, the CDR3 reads TGTGCCAGCAGCTTACAGGGGTTCACTGAAGCTTTCTTT. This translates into CASSLQGFTEAFF.

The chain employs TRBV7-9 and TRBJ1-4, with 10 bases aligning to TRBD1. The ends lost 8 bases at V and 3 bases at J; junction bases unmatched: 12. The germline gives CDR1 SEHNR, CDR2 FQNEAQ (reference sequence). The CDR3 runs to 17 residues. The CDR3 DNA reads TGTGCCAGCGGGACAGGGGAATTGCAACTTGCTAATGAAAAACTGTTTTTT. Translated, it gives CASGTGELQLANEKLFF.